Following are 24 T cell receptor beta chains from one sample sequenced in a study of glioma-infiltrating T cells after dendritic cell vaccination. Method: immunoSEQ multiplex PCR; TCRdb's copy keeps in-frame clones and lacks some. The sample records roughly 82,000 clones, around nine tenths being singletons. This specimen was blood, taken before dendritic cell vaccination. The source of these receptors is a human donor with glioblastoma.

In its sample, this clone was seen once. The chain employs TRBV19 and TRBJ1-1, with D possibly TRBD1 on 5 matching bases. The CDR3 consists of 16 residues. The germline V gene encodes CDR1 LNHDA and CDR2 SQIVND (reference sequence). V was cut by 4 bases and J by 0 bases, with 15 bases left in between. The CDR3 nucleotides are TGTGCCAGTAGTACCCCCTCGGGGGGACTGAACACTGAAGCTTTCTTT. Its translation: CASSTPSGGLNTEAFF.

The CDR3 reads CASTLGRVMNTEAFF. The CDR3 DNA follows: TGTGCCAGTACCCTAGGGAGGGTCATGAACACTGAAGCTTTCTTT. The chain couples TRBV19 to TRBJ1-1, with D uncertain. CDR1 and CDR2 (germline): LNHDA, SQIVND (reference sequence). This CDR3 contains 15 residues. Between the trimmed V and J ends, which lost 7 bases and 0 bases, there was a span of 15 bases.

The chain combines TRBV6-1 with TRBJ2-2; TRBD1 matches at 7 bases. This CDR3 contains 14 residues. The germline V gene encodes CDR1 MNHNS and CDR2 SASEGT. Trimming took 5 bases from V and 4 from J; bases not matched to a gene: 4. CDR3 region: CASSNRGGTGELFF. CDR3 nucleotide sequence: TGTGCCAGCAGTAACAGGGGTGGCACCGGGGAGCTGTTTTTT.

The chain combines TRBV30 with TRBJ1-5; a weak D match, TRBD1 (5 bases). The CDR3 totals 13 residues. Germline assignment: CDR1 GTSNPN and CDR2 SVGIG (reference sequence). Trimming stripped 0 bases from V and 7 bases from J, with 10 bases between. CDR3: CAWSVRGGQPQHF. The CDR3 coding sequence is TGTGCCTGGAGTGTACGGGGGGGACAGCCCCAGCATTTT.

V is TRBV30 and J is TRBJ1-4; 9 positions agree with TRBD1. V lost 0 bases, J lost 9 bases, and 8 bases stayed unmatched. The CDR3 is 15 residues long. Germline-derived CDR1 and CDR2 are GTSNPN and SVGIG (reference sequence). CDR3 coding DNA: TGTGCCTGGAGTGTACGGGACAGGGTATTGCAAAAACTGTTTTTT. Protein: CAWSVRDRVLQKLFF. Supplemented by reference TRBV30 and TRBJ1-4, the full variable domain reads SQTIHQWPATLVQPVGSPLSLECTVEGTSNPNLYWYRQAAGRGLQLLFYSVGIGQISSEVPQNLSASRPQDRQFILSSKKLLLSDSGFYLCAWSVRDRVLQKLFFGSGTQLSVL.

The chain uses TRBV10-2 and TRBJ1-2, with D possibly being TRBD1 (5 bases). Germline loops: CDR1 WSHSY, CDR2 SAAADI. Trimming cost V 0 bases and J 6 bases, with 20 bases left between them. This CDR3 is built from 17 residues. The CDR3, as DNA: TGCGCCAGCAGTGAGTCCGTGCAGGGAACGTTTGGGGATGGCTACACCTTC. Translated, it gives CASSESVQGTFGDGYTF.

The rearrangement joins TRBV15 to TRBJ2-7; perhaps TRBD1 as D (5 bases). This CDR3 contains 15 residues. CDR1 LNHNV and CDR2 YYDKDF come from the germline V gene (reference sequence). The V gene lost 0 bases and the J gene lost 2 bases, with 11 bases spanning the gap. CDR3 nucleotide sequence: TGTGCCACCAGCAGAGATACAGGATACCCCTACGAGCAGTACTTC. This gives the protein CATSRDTGYPYEQYF.

The CDR3 region has the DNA TGTGCCAGCTCACCACGAAGCAGGGCTGGTGAAAAACTGTTTTTT. It codes for CASSPRSRAGEKLFF. The rearrangement uses TRBV18 and TRBJ1-4, with D perhaps matching TRBD1 (5 bases). Germline assignment: CDR1 KGHSH and CDR2 LQKENI. This CDR3 comprises 15 residues. V was pared by 1 base and J by 7 bases, with 13 bases between.

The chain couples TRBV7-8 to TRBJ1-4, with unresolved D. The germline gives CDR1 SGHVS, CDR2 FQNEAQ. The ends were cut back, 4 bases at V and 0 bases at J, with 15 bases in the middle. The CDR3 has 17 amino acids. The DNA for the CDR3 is TGTGCCAGCAGCTCGAGGCGGGTAGGGTCAACTAATGAAAAACTGTTTTTT. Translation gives CASSSRRVGSTNEKLFF. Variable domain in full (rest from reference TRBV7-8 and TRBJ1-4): GAGVSQSPRYKVAKRGQDVALRCDPISGHVSLFWYQQALGQGPEFLTYFQNEAQLDKSGLPSDRFFAERPEGSVSTLKIQRTQQEDSAVYLCASSSRRVGSTNEKLFFGSGTQLSVL.

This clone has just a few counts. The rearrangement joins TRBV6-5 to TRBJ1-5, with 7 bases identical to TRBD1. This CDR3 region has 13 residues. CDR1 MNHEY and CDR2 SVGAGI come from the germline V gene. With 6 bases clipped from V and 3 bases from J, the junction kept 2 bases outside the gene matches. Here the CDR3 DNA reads TGTGCCAGCAGAGGGACAGTCAATCAGCCCCAGCATTTT. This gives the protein CASRGTVNQPQHF.

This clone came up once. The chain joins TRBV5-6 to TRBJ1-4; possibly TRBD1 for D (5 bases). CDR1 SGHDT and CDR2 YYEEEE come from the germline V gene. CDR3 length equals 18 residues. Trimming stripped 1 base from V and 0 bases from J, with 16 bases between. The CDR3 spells CASSLFLVRVATNEKLFF. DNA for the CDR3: TGTGCCAGCAGCTTGTTTCTGGTCAGGGTTGCAACTAATGAAAAACTGTTTTTT.

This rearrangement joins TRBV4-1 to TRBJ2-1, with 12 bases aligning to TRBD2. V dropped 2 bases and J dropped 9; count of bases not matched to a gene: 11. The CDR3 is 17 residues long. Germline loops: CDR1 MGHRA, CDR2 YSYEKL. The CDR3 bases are TGCGCCAGCAGCCAATTTCAGACTAGCGGGAGTATGGGTGAGCAGTTCTTC. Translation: CASSQFQTSGSMGEQFF.

The CDR3 loop reads CASSLPPNDRYEQYF. In DNA form, the CDR3 reads TGTGCCAGCAGTTTACCCCCTAATGACAGGTACGAGCAGTACTTC. The genes are TRBV28 and TRBJ2-7, with a tentative D call TRBD1 (6 bases). CDR1 and CDR2 (germline): MDHEN, SYDVKM. The CDR3 is 15 residues long. V lost 2 bases and J lost 4, with 15 bases in between.

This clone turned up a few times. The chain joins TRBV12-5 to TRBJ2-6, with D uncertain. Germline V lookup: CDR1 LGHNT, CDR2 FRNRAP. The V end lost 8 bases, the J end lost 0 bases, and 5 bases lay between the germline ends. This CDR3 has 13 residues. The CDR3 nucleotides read TGTGCTAGTTCTATCTCTGGGGCCAACGTCCTGACTTTC. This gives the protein CASSISGANVLTF. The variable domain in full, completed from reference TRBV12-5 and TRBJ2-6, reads DARVTQTPRHKVTEMGQEVTMRCQPILGHNTVFWYRQTMMQGLELLAYFRNRAPLDDSGMPKDRFSAEMPDATLATLKIQPSEPRDSAVYFCASSISGANVLTFGAGSRLTVL.

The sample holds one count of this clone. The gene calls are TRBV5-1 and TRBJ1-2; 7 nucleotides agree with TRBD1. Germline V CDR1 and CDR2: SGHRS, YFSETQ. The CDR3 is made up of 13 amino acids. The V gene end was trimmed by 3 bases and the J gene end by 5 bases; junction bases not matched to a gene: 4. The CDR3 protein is CASSSGTAYGYTF. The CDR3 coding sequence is TGCGCCAGCAGCTCTGGGACAGCTTATGGCTACACCTTC. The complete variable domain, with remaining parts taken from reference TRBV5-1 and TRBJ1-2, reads KAGVTQTPRYLIKTRGQQVTLSCSPISGHRSVSWYQQTPGQGLQFLFEYFSETQRNKGNFPGRFSGRQFSNSRSEMNVSTLELGDSALYLCASSSGTAYGYTFGSGTRLTVV.

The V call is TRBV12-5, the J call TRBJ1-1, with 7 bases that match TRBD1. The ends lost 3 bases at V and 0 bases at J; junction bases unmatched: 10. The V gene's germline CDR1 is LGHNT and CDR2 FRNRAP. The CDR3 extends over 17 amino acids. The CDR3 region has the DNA TGTGCTAGTGGTTTATCCATAGGGGGCGGCATGAACACTGAAGCTTTCTTT. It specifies CASGLSIGGGMNTEAFF.

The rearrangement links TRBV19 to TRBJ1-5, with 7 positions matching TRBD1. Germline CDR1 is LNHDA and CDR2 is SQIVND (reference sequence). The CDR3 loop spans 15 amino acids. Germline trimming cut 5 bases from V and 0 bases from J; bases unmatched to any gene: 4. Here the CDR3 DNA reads TGTGCCAGTAGTGGCGACAGGGATAGCAATCAGCCCCAGCATTTT. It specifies CASSGDRDSNQPQHF.

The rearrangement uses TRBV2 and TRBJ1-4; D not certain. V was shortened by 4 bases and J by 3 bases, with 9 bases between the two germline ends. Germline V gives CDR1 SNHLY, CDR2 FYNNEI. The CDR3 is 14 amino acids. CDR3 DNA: TGTGCCAGCAGTGTAGGAGGGCCTAATGAAAAACTGTTTTTT. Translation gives CASSVGGPNEKLFF.

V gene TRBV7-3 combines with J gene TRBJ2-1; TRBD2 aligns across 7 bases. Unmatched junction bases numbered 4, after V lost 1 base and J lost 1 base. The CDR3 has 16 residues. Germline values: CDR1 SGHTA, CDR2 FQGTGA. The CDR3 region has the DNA TGTGCCAGCAGCTTAATGGCGGGAGAGTCCTACAATGAGCAGTTCTTC. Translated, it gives CASSLMAGESYNEQFF.

CDR3 bases: TGCGCCAGCAGCTTGAGGGACAGAGTCTACGAGCAGTACTTC. It encodes CASSLRDRVYEQYF. The V call is TRBV5-1, the J call TRBJ2-7; 7 positions match TRBD1. Germline V gene data show CDR1 as SGHRS and CDR2 as YFSETQ. J gave up 3 bases and V 1 base, and 4 bases lay outside the gene matches. The CDR3 is 14 amino acids.

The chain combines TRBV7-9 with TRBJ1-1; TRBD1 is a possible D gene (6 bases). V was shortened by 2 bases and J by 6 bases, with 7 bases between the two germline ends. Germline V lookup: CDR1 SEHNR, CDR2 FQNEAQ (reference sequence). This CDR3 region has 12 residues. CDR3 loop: CASSLQGSEAFF. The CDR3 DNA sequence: TGTGCCAGCAGCTTACAGGGGTCTGAAGCTTTCTTT.

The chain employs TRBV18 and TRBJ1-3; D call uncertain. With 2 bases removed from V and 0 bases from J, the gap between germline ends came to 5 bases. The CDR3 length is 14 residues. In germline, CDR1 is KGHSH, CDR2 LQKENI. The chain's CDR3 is CASSPISSGNTIYF. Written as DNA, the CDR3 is TGTGCCAGCTCACCAATCAGCTCTGGAAACACCATATATTTT.

CDR3 sequence: CASSLETQYEQYF. The CDR3 nucleotides are TGCGCCAGCAGCTTGGAGACTCAATACGAGCAGTACTTC. The chain recombines TRBV5-1 with TRBJ2-7; D call uncertain. There are 13 residues in the CDR3. Trimming shortened V by 0 bases and J by 4 bases, and 8 bases separated the two germline ends. Germline CDR1 reads SGHRS; CDR2 reads YFSETQ.

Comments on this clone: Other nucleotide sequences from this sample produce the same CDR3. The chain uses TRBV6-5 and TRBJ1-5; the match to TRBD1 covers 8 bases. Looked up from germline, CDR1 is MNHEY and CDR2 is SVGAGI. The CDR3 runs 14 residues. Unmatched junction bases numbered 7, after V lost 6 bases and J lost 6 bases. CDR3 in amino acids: CASSQTGVGQPQHF. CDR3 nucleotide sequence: TGTGCCAGCAGCCAGACAGGGGTTGGTCAGCCCCAGCATTTT.